This is a list of T cell receptor beta chains from one sample in a study of memory CD4+ T cells and cytomegalovirus serostatus. Sequencing used immunoSEQ multiplex PCR; TCRdb keeps in-frame clones, though not all of them. The sample consists of 35,000 to 45,000 clones, 75% to 80% of them appearing once. The sequencing sample was made of memory CD4+ T cells from blood. All receptors come from an adult in good health and CMV-seronegative. Both conserved end residues are part of each CDR3. A D gene is named only where the DNA matches it firmly. Size values are once, few and many counts, or a class for expanded clones, and some rows have none.

d_call j_call cdr3_length clone_size v_call cdr3_nt cdr3_aa
. TRBJ2-3 14 . TRBV18 TGTGCCAGCTCACCCCGGGAACGCACAGATACGCAGTATTTT CASSPRERTDTQYF
TRBD1 TRBJ1-1 12 . TRBV19 TGTGCCAGTAGTATTGCAGGGGGTGAAGCTTTCTTT CASSIAGGEAFF
TRBD1 TRBJ1-1 15 . TRBV2 TGTGCCAGCAGCAGAGCGAGGGGACAGGGGACTGAAGCTTTCTTT CASSRARGQGTEAFF
. TRBJ2-5 11 few TRBV20-1 TGCAGTGCGAGGACAGCTCAGACCCAGTACTTC CSARTAQTQYF
TRBD2 TRBJ2-3 17 . TRBV5-5 TGTGCCAGCAGCTTGCGGGCGACTAGCGGGGTTTCTGATACGCAGTATTTT CASSLRATSGVSDTQYF
. TRBJ2-1 11 . TRBV5-6 TGTGCCAGCAGCGTAGACAGGGAGCAGTTCTTC CASSVDREQFF
. TRBJ1-1 15 . TRBV4-1 TGCGCCAGCAGCCAACCGGGGACGCGAAACACTGAAGCTTTCTTT CASSQPGTRNTEAFF
. TRBJ1-2 15 . TRBV10-3 TGTGCCATCAGTGACCCCGGGACACCGAGGGATGGCTACACCTTC CAISDPGTPRDGYTF
TRBD1 TRBJ1-5 15 few TRBV6-6 TGTGCCAGCAGCTCGGGACAGGGGTCCCATCAGCCCCAGCATTTT CASSSGQGSHQPQHF
. TRBJ1-2 14 . TRBV10-2 TGCGCCAGCAGCCCCGGGACATATAACTATGGCTACACCTTC CASSPGTYNYGYTF
TRBD1 TRBJ1-5 16 . TRBV5-6 TGTGCCAGCAGCCGGAGGGGACAGGGTGCCAATCAGCCCCAGCATTTT CASSRRGQGANQPQHF
. TRBJ1-1 18 once TRBV5-1 TGCGCCAGCAGCTCAATGGGGGGAGTTCGGCTTGAGGGCACTGAAGCTTTCTTT CASSSMGGVRLEGTEAFF
. TRBJ1-2 13 few TRBV11-2 TGTGCCAGCAGCGCGAGGTCACTGGGCGGCTACACCTTC CASSARSLGGYTF
TRBD2 TRBJ2-3 15 few TRBV6-5 TGTGCCAGCAGTTATACTAGCGGCCTCACAGATACGCAGTATTTT CASSYTSGLTDTQYF
TRBD1 TRBJ1-1 16 . TRBV7-3 TGTGCCAGCAGCTTAACGCGGACAGGGGACCACACTGAAGCTTTCTTT CASSLTRTGDHTEAFF
TRBD1 TRBJ2-5 13 . TRBV7-8 TGTGCCAGCAAGGGGGCGGGTAGAGAGACCCAGTACTTC CASKGAGRETQYF
. TRBJ1-2 15 . TRBV11-3 TGTGCCAGCAGCAGGCTGACAGGAATCAACTATGGCTACACCTTC CASSRLTGINYGYTF
. TRBJ2-5 13 . TRBV5-6 TGTGCCAGCAGCGTGGGGGGTTGGGAGACCCAGTACTTC CASSVGGWETQYF
. TRBJ2-1 12 . TRBV9 TGTGCCAGCAGCGCTGACAGCCTTGAGCAGTTCTTC CASSADSLEQFF
. TRBJ1-4 12 . TRBV5-1 TGCGCCAGCAGCTTAGAGAATGAAAAACTGTTTTTT CASSLENEKLFF
. TRBJ2-2 14 . TRBV27 TGTGCCAGCAGTTCCCGGCTGAACACCGGGGAGCTGTTTTTT CASSSRLNTGELFF
. TRBJ2-3 14 . TRBV6-6 TGTGCCAGCACCTTGGGGGGATACACAGATACGCAGTATTTT CASTLGGYTDTQYF
TRBD1 TRBJ1-6 14 . TRBV7-9 TGTGCCAGCAGCCCAGGGGGGGGGTATTCACCCCTCCACTTT CASSPGGGYSPLHF
. TRBJ2-2 18 medium-sized TRBV5-4 TGTGCCAGCAGCTTGAGAGCTAGTCTTGTGCGGGGTTACCGGGAGCTGTTTTTT CASSLRASLVRGYRELFF
. TRBJ2-5 15 . TRBV5-1 TGCGCCAGCAGCTTGGGCCCGGCGACAGAAGAGACCCAGTACTTC CASSLGPATEETQYF
. TRBJ1-1 15 medium-sized TRBV5-5 TGTGCCAGCAGCTTGGAAGACCTCAGGGCCACTGAAGCTTTCTTT CASSLEDLRATEAFF
TRBD1 TRBJ2-5 12 . TRBV28 TGTGCCACCTTACAGGGGCGAGAGACCCAGTACTTC CATLQGRETQYF
TRBD1 TRBJ2-5 15 . TRBV4-1 TGCGCCAGCAGCCCCCAAGGGACAGGGCAAGAGACCCAGTACTTC CASSPQGTGQETQYF
. TRBJ2-2 14 . TRBV6-5 TGTGCCAGCAGAAAAGACACGAACACCGGGGAGCTGTTTTTT CASRKDTNTGELFF
TRBD2 TRBJ2-3 19 . TRBV7-2 TGTGCCAGCAGCTTAGCGCCTCCCTTTGGGGCGGGGGGGCCGGATACGCAGTATTTT CASSLAPPFGAGGPDTQYF
TRBD1 TRBJ1-5 18 . TRBV27 TGTGCCAGCAGTTCGAACGCAAAAGCGGACAGGTCCAATCAGCCCCAGCATTTT CASSSNAKADRSNQPQHF
. TRBJ2-2 14 . TRBV5-5 TGTGCCAGCAAGCGTGGACAGTCCACCGGGGAGCTGTTTTTT CASKRGQSTGELFF
. TRBJ1-1 16 . TRBV5-4 TGTGCCAGCAGCTTGGGGGGCGGACTCATGAACACTGAAGCTTTCTTT CASSLGGGLMNTEAFF
TRBD1 TRBJ2-7 15 . TRBV23-1 TGCGCCAGCAGTCGATCCGGGACAGGGGCCTACGAGCAGTACTTC CASSRSGTGAYEQYF
TRBD1 TRBJ2-5 17 . TRBV4-1 TGCGCCAGCAGCCAAGCGGAGGGGACAGGGGCCCAAGAGACCCAGTACTTC CASSQAEGTGAQETQYF
. TRBJ2-5 13 . TRBV6-1 TGTGCCAGCATTTTCGACTCCCAAGAGACCCAGTACTTC CASIFDSQETQYF
TRBD1 TRBJ2-7 15 . TRBV5-4 TGTGCCAGCAGCATCGGACAGGAGACATTATACGAGCAGTACTTC CASSIGQETLYEQYF
. TRBJ1-1 16 . TRBV11-2 TGTGCCAGCAGCTTGCAGGGAGGTTACTCGAACACTGAAGCTTTCTTT CASSLQGGYSNTEAFF
. TRBJ1-6 17 . TRBV27 TGTGCCAGCAGTTTACGGGCGCGTGGCCAGGATAATTCACCCCTCCACTTT CASSLRARGQDNSPLHF
. TRBJ1-1 17 . TRBV10-2 TGCGCCAGCAGTGATACAGGTCCTTCCCACATGAACACTGAAGCTTTCTTT CASSDTGPSHMNTEAFF
. TRBJ1-4 15 . TRBV7-8 TGTGCCAGCAGCTTAGAGCCCGGGCCGGACCGGGGACTGTTTTTT CASSLEPGPDRGLFF
. TRBJ1-4 14 . TRBV19 TGTGCCAGTAGCCCAGCTTCAACTAATGAAAAACTGTTTTTT CASSPASTNEKLFF
. TRBJ1-5 13 . TRBV5-8 TGTGCCAGCACTCCTCGGGGGGATCAGCCCCAGCATTTT CASTPRGDQPQHF
. TRBJ1-5 16 few TRBV2 TGTGCCAGCAGTGCCCGGACAGCTTCTGGCAATCAGCCCCAGCATTTT CASSARTASGNQPQHF
. TRBJ2-1 15 . TRBV29-1 TGCAGCGTGACAGGTGGCGCATCCTCCTACAATGAGCAGTTCTTC CSVTGGASSYNEQFF
TRBD1 TRBJ1-1 13 few TRBV5-4 TGTGCCAGCAGAGAAGGACAGGGCCGTTTTGTGATCTTT CASREGQGRFVIF
. TRBJ1-2 15 few TRBV19 TGTGCCAGTAGTAGCGGGAAGGTCGGGGGGACCGGCTACACCTTC CASSSGKVGGTGYTF
. TRBJ2-5 14 . TRBV18 TGTGCCAGCTCACCGGCGAATACAGGAGAGACCCAGTACTTC CASSPANTGETQYF